One sample yielded the 23 T cell receptor beta chains listed below, sequenced in a study of OX40 agonist ivuxolimab in advanced cancers. Sequenced by immunoSEQ multiplex PCR; TCRdb stores in-frame clones only, minus some. The sample records some 57,000 clones, more than 65% being singletons. The sample here was CD4+ or CD8+ T cells sorted from blood, taken in a trial of the OX40 agonist ivuxolimab. The source of these receptors is an adult with an advanced solid tumor such as melanoma, head and neck, liver or kidney cancer.

The V gene is TRBV30, the J gene TRBJ1-6; D may be TRBD1 (5 bases). This CDR3 spans 15 amino acids. Germline V CDR1 and CDR2: GTSNPN, SVGIG (reference sequence). Trimming took 2 bases from V and 6 from J, leaving 14 bases between them. The CDR3 nucleotides read TGTGCCTGGAGTTCCAGGGTATTCGGTAATTCACCCCTCCACTTT. Protein: CAWSSRVFGNSPLHF.

This chain joins TRBV30 and TRBJ1-4, with a possible D match to TRBD1 (5 bases). Per germline, CDR1 GTSNPN and CDR2 SVGIG (reference sequence). The CDR3 extends over 16 amino acids. The V and J ends lost 0 bases and 6 bases respectively, with 17 bases between them. The CDR3 DNA reads as TGTGCCTGGAGTGTACTGGTGGCAGGGAGCCATGAAAAACTGTTTTTT. It yields the protein CAWSVLVAGSHEKLFF. Supplemented by reference TRBV30 and TRBJ1-4, the full variable domain reads SQTIHQWPATLVQPVGSPLSLECTVEGTSNPNLYWYRQAAGRGLQLLFYSVGIGQISSEVPQNLSASRPQDRQFILSSKKLLLSDSGFYLCAWSVLVAGSHEKLFFGSGTQLSVL.

The rearrangement uses TRBV25-1 and TRBJ2-3; D perhaps matches TRBD1 (5 bases). V was cut by 2 bases and J by 2 bases, with 14 bases left in between. The CDR3 spans 16 residues. Germline CDR1 reads MGHDK; CDR2 reads SYGVNS. The CDR3 DNA follows: TGTGCCAGCAGTGAAGGTGACAGAGAAATCACAGATACGCAGTATTTT. Its translation: CASSEGDREITDTQYF.

This clone was counted once. The V call is TRBV27, the J call TRBJ2-7; D gene unclear. CDR3 size: 13 residues. V dropped 3 bases and J dropped 2 bases, with 8 bases sitting between them. Germline V CDR1 and CDR2: MNHEY, SMNVEV (reference sequence). The CDR3 sequence: CASSFLGTYEQYF. The CDR3 nucleotides are TGTGCCAGCAGTTTCTTGGGTACCTACGAGCAGTACTTC.

This clone appeared once. The chain has TRBV18 and TRBJ2-3; 7 nucleotides agree with TRBD2. Germline loops: CDR1 KGHSH, CDR2 LQKENI. The CDR3 runs to 17 residues. Trimming at V came to 4 bases and at J to 0 bases, leaving 10 bases not matched to a gene. CDR3 residues: CASSLKTSRSSTDTQYF. For the CDR3, the DNA is TGTGCCAGCTCACTCAAGACTAGCAGGTCTAGCACAGATACGCAGTATTTT.

This clone is classed as medium-sized. The rearrangement uses TRBV29-1 and TRBJ2-7; D remains ambiguous. This CDR3 comprises 12 residues. The V gene lost 4 bases and the J gene lost 0 bases, with 7 bases spanning the gap. Germline-derived CDR1 and CDR2 are SQVTM and ANQGSEA. CDR3 region: CSVGTYSYEQYF. In nucleotides, the CDR3 is TGCAGCGTTGGAACCTACTCCTACGAGCAGTACTTC.

This chain connects TRBV5-4 to TRBJ2-1, with 10 positions matching TRBD2. CDR1 is SGHNT and CDR2 is YYREEE in the germline V gene (reference sequence). The CDR3 consists of 14 residues. V trimming: 4 bases; J trimming: 8 bases; junction bases outside the gene matches: 6. CDR3 in amino acids: CASSDRTSGDEQFF. In DNA, the CDR3 is TGTGCCAGCAGCGACCGGACTAGCGGCGATGAGCAGTTCTTC.

The chain uses TRBV29-1 and TRBJ1-1; 7 nucleotides align to TRBD1. The germline V gene encodes CDR1 SQVTM and CDR2 ANQGSEA. This CDR3 is built from 13 residues. V shed 3 bases, J shed 5 bases, and the junction held 6 bases outside the gene matches. The CDR3 DNA is TGCAGCGTTGATCTACAGGGGAGAACTGAAGCTTTCTTT. Protein product: CSVDLQGRTEAFF. The full variable domain, rest sourced from reference TRBV29-1 and TRBJ1-1, is SAVISQKPSRDICQRGTSLTIQCQVDSQVTMMFWYRQQPGQSLTLIATANQGSEATYESGFVIDKFPISRPNLTFSTLTVSNMSPEDSSIYLCSVDLQGRTEAFFGQGTRLTVV.

V gene TRBV18 combines with J gene TRBJ2-5; TRBD2 aligns across 8 bases. The germline V gene encodes CDR1 KGHSH and CDR2 LQKENI. V dropped 3 bases and J dropped 5; count of bases not matched to a gene: 2. This CDR3 has 13 residues. The CDR3 region has the DNA TGTGCCAGCTCACCCGTAGCGGGGGAGACCCAGTACTTC. Translated: CASSPVAGETQYF.

J is TRBJ2-1 and V is TRBV4-1; 10 bases align to TRBD2. The CDR3 contains 15 residues. The germline gives CDR1 MGHRA, CDR2 YSYEKL. V lost 4 bases, J lost 6 bases, and 6 bases stayed unmatched. The CDR3 DNA sequence: TGCGCCAGCAGCCCCCAGGCTAGCGGGAGCAATGAGCAGTTCTTC. Protein sequence: CASSPQASGSNEQFF.

The genes are TRBV10-2 and TRBJ2-1; unclear D gene. The V end was cut by 6 bases, the J end by 5 bases, with 11 bases between. CDR1 WSHSY and CDR2 SAAADI come from the germline V gene. This CDR3 contains 13 residues. CDR3 sequence: CASSVTPNNEQFF. For the CDR3, the DNA is TGCGCCAGCAGCGTAACCCCTAACAATGAGCAGTTCTTC.

This clone is a singleton in its sample. The rearrangement joins TRBV18 to TRBJ2-2; 11 bases fit TRBD2. The CDR3 is 16 residues long. The ends lost 6 bases at V and 9 bases at J; junction bases unmatched: 12. The germline V gene has CDR1 KGHSH and CDR2 LQKENI. CDR3 residues: CASSQGLAGAGRELFF. The DNA for the CDR3 is TGTGCCAGCTCCCAAGGACTAGCGGGTGCCGGCCGGGAGCTGTTTTTT.

This clone occurred once. This chain joins TRBV6-5 and TRBJ2-1, with D perhaps matching TRBD1 or TRBD2 (6 bases each). V was shortened by 8 bases and J by 5 bases, with 13 bases between the two germline ends. This CDR3 is 13 amino acids long. Germline V CDR1 and CDR2: MNHEY, SVGAGI. Written as DNA, the CDR3 is TGTGCCAGCGGGAGAGGGGGGAACAATGAGCAGTTCTTC. This translates into CASGRGGNNEQFF.

This chain joins TRBV4-2 and TRBJ2-7, with D possibly being TRBD1 or TRBD2 (5 bases each). Trimming shortened V by 3 bases and J by 2 bases, and 17 bases separated the two germline ends. Germline V gives CDR1 LGHNA, CDR2 YNFKEQ. The CDR3 sequence is 16 residues long. The DNA for the CDR3 is TGTGCCAGCAGCCATCCCCCGGGGAGAGGGGCCTACGAGCAGTACTTC. It codes for CASSHPPGRGAYEQYF.

The chain carries TRBV12-5 and TRBJ2-1; TRBD2 matches 7 bases. CDR1 is LGHNT and CDR2 is FRNRAP in the germline V gene. V shed 1 base, J shed 10 bases, and the junction held 19 bases outside the gene matches. CDR3 length equals 18 residues. The CDR3 nucleotides are TGTGCTAGTGGTTTGGCCCTCTGGGGGGGTCGAGGCGGAGGAGAGCAGTTCTTC. It codes for CASGLALWGGRGGGEQFF. Combining the CDR3 with reference TRBV12-5 and TRBJ2-1 gives the whole variable domain DARVTQTPRHKVTEMGQEVTMRCQPILGHNTVFWYRQTMMQGLELLAYFRNRAPLDDSGMPKDRFSAEMPDATLATLKIQPSEPRDSAVYFCASGLALWGGRGGGEQFFGPGTRLTVL.

J is TRBJ2-1 and V is TRBV28; 8 bases are shared with TRBD2. CDR3 length: 15 residues. V lost 6 bases to trimming and J lost 4 bases; unmatched junction nucleotides: 8. Germline V gene lookup returns CDR1 MDHEN and CDR2 SYDVKM. The CDR3 DNA sequence: TGTGCCAGCAGCCCCGGGGTAGCGGGGTACAATGAGCAGTTCTTC. Protein product: CASSPGVAGYNEQFF.

The CDR3 coding sequence is TGTGCCAGCTCACCGGAGACTAGCGGGAGGGCCCGGGATACGCAGTATTTT. Protein product: CASSPETSGRARDTQYF. J is TRBJ2-3 and V is TRBV18; 14 positions match TRBD2. Per the germline V gene, CDR1 is KGHSH and CDR2 is LQKENI. This CDR3 comprises 17 residues. The junction had 8 bases not matched to a gene; V was cut back by 3 bases and J by 6 bases.

The CDR3 DNA sequence: TGTGCCAGCAGTGAAGGGGTTAACACCGGGGAGCTGTTTTTT. Translated, it gives CASSEGVNTGELFF. This chain uses TRBV7-9 with TRBJ2-2; weak D call: TRBD1 (5 bases). The V gene's germline CDR1 is SEHNR and CDR2 FQNEAQ (reference sequence). V gave up 6 bases and J gave up 2 bases, with 10 bases separating them. This CDR3 is built from 14 residues. Filled out from reference TRBV7-9 and TRBJ2-2, the complete variable domain reads DTGVSQNPRHKITKRGQNVTFRCDPISEHNRLYWYRQTLGQGPEFLTYFQNEAQLEKSRLLSDRFSAERPKGSFSTLEIQRTEQGDSAMYLCASSEGVNTGELFFGEGSRLTVL.

The CDR3 loop is CASDQNTDTQYF. CDR3 DNA sequence: TGTGCCAGCGACCAGAACACAGATACGCAGTATTTT. V usage is TRBV7-9 and J usage is TRBJ2-3; D gene ambiguous. The CDR3 is made up of 12 amino acids. V lost 8 bases and J 2 bases, leaving 8 bases between the germline ends. CDR1 is SEHNR, CDR2 FQNEAQ, per germline (reference sequence). Complete variable domain (other parts from reference TRBV7-9 and TRBJ2-3): DTGVSQNPRHKITKRGQNVTFRCDPISEHNRLYWYRQTLGQGPEFLTYFQNEAQLEKSRLLSDRFSAERPKGSFSTLEIQRTEQGDSAMYLCASDQNTDTQYFGPGTRLTVL.

V gene TRBV29-1 combines with J gene TRBJ2-7; 13 positions match TRBD2. Per germline, CDR1 SQVTM and CDR2 ANQGSEA. V shed 7 bases and J 3 bases; nucleotides not matched to a gene: 9. CDR3 size: 15 residues. Here the CDR3 reads CSARGRLAGGYEQYF. The DNA for the CDR3 is TGCAGCGCCAGGGGGAGACTAGCGGGAGGCTACGAGCAGTACTTC.

The V gene is TRBV7-2, the J gene TRBJ2-1; 8 nucleotides align to TRBD2. Germline V gene lookup returns CDR1 SGHTA and CDR2 FQGNSA. V lost 5 bases, J lost 0 bases, and 6 bases stayed unmatched. This CDR3 has 16 amino acids. The CDR3 sequence: CASSTSGGSSYNEQFF. The CDR3 coding sequence is TGTGCCAGCAGCACCTCGGGGGGGAGCTCCTACAATGAGCAGTTCTTC.

The V call is TRBV11-3, the J call TRBJ2-7, with D tentatively TRBD1 (6 bases). From germline, CDR1 is SGHNT and CDR2 YENEEA. The CDR3 runs to 13 residues. The V and J ends lost 8 bases and 0 bases respectively, with 11 bases between them. The CDR3 DNA sequence: TGTGCCAGCCTTTTAGGGGGCTCCTACGAGCAGTACTTC. This translates into CASLLGGSYEQYF.

The chain joins TRBV5-4 to TRBJ2-5; 8 positions match TRBD2. Germline lookup yields CDR1 SGHNT and CDR2 YYREEE (reference sequence). The CDR3 covers 18 residues. After removal of 4 bases from V and 2 bases from J, the junction contained 16 bases not matched to a gene. The CDR3 here is CASSPAGSGSSQQETQYF. The CDR3 bases are TGTGCCAGCAGCCCTGCGGGGAGCGGGAGTAGTCAGCAAGAGACCCAGTACTTC.